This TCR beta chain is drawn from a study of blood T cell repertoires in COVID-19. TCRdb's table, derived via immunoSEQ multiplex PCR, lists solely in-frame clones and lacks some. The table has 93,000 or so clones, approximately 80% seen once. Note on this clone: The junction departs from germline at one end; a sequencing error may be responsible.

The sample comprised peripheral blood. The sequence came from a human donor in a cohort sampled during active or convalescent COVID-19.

The CDR3 nucleotides read TGTGCCAGCAGTCCCTCCTGGCAAACTCAAGAGGCCCAGTACTTC. Amino acid sequence: CASSPSWQTQEAQYF. The V gene is TRBV27, the J gene TRBJ2-5, with D uncertain. Per the germline V gene, CDR1 is MNHEY and CDR2 is SMNVEV (reference sequence). The CDR3 length is 15 residues.